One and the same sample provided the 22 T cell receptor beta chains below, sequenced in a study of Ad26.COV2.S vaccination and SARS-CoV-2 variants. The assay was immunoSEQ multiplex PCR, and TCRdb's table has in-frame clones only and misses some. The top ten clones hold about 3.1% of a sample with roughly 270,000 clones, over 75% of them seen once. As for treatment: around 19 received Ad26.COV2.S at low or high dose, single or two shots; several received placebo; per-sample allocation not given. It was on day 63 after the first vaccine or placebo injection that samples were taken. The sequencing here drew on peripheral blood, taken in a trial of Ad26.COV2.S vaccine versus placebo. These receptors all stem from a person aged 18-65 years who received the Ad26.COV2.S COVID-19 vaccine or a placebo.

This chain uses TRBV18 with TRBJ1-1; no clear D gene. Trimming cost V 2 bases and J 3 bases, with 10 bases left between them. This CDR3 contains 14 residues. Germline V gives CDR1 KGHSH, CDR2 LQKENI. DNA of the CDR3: TGTGCCAGCTCACCAGGTGCAGGTCACACTGAAGCTTTCTTT. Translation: CASSPGAGHTEAFF.

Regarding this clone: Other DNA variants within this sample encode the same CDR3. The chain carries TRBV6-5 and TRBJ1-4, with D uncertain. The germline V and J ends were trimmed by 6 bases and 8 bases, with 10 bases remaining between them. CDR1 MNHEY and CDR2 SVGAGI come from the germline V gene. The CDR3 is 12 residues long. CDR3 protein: CASRKGGEKLFF. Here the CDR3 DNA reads TGTGCCAGCAGAAAGGGTGGGGAAAAACTGTTTTTT.

CDR3 amino acids: CASSLSDYEQYF. The CDR3 coding sequence is TGTGCCAGCAGTTTATCGGACTACGAGCAGTACTTC. The rearrangement links TRBV12-3 or TRBV12-4 to TRBJ2-7; D is ambiguous. The CDR3 runs 12 residues. Trimming took 2 bases from V and 3 from J, leaving 5 bases between them.

CDR3 nucleotides: TGTGCCAGCAGTTACAGGAGGGGAGGTCGGGAGCAGTACTTC. It specifies CASSYRRGGREQYF. The chain recombines TRBV6-5 with TRBJ2-7; tentatively, D is TRBD2 (6 bases). The V end was cut by 2 bases, the J end by 7 bases, with 15 bases between. Germline V gene data show CDR1 as MNHEY and CDR2 as SVGAGI. The CDR3 has 14 residues.

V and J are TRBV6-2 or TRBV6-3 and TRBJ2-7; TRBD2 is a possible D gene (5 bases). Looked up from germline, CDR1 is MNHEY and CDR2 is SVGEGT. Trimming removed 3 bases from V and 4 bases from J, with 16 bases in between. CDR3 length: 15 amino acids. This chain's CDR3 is CASSYLDSLIYEQYF. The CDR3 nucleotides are TGTGCCAGCAGTTATTTGGACTCTCTTATTTACGAGCAGTACTTC.

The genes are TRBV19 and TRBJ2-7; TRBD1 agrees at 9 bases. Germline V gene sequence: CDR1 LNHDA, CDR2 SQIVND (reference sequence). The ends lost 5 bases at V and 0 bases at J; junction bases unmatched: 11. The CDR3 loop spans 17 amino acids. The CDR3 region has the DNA TGTGCCAGTAGTCTCACCGGGACAGGGTACATCTCCTACGAGCAGTACTTC. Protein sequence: CASSLTGTGYISYEQYF.

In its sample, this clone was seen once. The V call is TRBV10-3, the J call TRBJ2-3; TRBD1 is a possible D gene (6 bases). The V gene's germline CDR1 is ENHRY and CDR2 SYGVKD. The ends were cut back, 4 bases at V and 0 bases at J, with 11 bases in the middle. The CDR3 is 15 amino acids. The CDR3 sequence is CAISVMGASTDTQYF. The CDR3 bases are TGTGCCATCAGTGTTATGGGGGCTAGCACAGATACGCAGTATTTT.

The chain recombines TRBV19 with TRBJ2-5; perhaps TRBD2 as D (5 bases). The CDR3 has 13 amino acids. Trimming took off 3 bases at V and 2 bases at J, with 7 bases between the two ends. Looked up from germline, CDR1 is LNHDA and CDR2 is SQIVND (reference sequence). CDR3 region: CASSIDYQETQYF. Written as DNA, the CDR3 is TGTGCCAGTAGTATTGACTATCAAGAGACCCAGTACTTC.

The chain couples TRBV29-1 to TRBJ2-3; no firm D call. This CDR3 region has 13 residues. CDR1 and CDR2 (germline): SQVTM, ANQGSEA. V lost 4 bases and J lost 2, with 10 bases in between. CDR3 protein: CSVAAGSTDTQYF. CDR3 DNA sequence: TGCAGCGTTGCGGCCGGTTCCACAGATACGCAGTATTTT.

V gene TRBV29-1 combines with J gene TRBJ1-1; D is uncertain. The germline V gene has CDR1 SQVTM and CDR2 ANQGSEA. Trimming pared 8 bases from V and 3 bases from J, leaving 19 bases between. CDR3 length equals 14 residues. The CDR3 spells CSTWKGGMDTEAFF. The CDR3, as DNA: TGCAGCACCTGGAAGGGTGGGATGGACACTGAAGCTTTCTTT.

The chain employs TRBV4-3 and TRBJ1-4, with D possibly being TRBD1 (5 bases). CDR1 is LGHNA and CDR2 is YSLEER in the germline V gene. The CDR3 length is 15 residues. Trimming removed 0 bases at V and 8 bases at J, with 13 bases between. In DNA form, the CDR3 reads TGCGCCAGCAGCCAAGATCAGGGTGCTGGGGAAAAACTGTTTTTT. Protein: CASSQDQGAGEKLFF.

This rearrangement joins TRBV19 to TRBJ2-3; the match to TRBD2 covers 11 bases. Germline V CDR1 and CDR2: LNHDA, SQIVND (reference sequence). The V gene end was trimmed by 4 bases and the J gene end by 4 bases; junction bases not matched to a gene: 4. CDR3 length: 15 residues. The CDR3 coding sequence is TGTGCCAGTAGTACAACTAGCGGGAGACCAGATACGCAGTATTTT. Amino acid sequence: CASSTTSGRPDTQYF.

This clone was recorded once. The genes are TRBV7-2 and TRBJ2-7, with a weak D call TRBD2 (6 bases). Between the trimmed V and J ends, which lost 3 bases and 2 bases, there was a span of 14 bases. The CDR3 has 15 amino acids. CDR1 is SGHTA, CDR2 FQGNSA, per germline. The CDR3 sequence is CASSFTGVAPYEQYF. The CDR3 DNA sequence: TGTGCCAGCAGCTTCACGGGGGTTGCCCCCTACGAGCAGTACTTC.

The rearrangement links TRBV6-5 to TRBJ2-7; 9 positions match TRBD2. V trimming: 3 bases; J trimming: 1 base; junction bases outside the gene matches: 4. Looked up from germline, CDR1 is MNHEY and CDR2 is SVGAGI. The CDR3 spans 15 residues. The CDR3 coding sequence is TGTGCCAGCAGTTATGCTAGCGGGGTTTCCTACGAGCAGTACTTC. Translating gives CASSYASGVSYEQYF.

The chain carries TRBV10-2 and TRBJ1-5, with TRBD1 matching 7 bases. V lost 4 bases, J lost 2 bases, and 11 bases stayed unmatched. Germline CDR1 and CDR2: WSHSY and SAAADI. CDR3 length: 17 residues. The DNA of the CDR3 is TGCGCCAGCAGTGGGGGCCTAGGGGGCTCGGGCAATCAGCCCCAGCATTTT. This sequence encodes CASSGGLGGSGNQPQHF.

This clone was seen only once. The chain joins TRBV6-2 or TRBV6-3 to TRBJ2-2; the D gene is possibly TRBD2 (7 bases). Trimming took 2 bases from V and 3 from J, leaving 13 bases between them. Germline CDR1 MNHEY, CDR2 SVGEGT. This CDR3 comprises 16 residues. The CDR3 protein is CASSYGGAQDTGELFF. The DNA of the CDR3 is TGTGCCAGCAGTTACGGGGGGGCACAGGACACCGGGGAGCTGTTTTTT.

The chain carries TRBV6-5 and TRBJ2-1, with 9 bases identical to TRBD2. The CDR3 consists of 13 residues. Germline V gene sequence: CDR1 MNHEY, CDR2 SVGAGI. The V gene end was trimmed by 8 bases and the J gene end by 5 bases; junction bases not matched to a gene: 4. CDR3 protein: CASFGTSHNEQFF. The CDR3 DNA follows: TGTGCCAGCTTCGGGACTAGCCACAATGAGCAGTTCTTC.

Here the CDR3 DNA reads TGTGCCACCCGGACAGGGGAGGCCGGGGAGCTGTTTTTT. Its protein is CATRTGEAGELFF. The rearrangement uses TRBV18 and TRBJ2-2; 9 bases agree with TRBD1. This CDR3 region has 13 residues. V shed 10 bases and J 6 bases; nucleotides not matched to a gene: 6. The V gene's germline CDR1 is KGHSH and CDR2 LQKENI.

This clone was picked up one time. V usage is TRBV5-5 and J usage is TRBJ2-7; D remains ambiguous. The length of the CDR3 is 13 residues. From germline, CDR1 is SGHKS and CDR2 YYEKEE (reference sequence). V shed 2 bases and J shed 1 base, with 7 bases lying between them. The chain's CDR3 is CASSLAWSYEQYF. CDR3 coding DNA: TGTGCCAGCAGCTTAGCCTGGTCCTACGAGCAGTACTTC.

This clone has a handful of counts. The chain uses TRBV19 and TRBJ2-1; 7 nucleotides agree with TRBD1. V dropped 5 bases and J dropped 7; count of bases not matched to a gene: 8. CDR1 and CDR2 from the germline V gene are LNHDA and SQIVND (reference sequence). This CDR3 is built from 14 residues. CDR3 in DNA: TGTGCCAGTAGTGACAGGGAGACGAAAAATGAGCAGTTCTTC. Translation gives CASSDRETKNEQFF.

The CDR3 bases are TGTGCCTGGAGTGCCTGGGACAATGAGCAGTTCTTC. Protein product: CAWSAWDNEQFF. V usage is TRBV30 and J usage is TRBJ2-1; the D is unclear. Trimming left V 1 base short and J 5 bases short, with 6 bases between. CDR1 is GTSNPN, CDR2 SVGIG, per germline (reference sequence). CDR3 size: 12 residues.

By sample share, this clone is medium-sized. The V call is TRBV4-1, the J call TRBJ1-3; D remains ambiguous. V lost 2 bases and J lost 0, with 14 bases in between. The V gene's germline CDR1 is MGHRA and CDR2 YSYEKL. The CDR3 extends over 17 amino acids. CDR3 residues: CASSQLDLIHSGNTIYF. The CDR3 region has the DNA TGCGCCAGCAGCCAATTGGACCTGATCCACTCTGGAAACACCATATATTTT.